The 18 T cell receptor beta chains in this list originate from one sample, sequenced in a study of early T cells in non-severe SARS-CoV-2 infection. Using its own MiXCR run on the 5' RACE reads, TCRdb lists one record per CDR3 protein. The profile shows tens of thousands of distinct CDR3 sequences, roughly 10% of them singletons. The sequenced material came from whole blood. These TCRs come from an adult who was a healthcare worker with PCR-confirmed SARS-CoV-2 infection or an uninfected control (not recorded which).

This clonotype was detected ten times or more. This chain links TRBV30 with TRBJ1-1; D is uncertain. Deletions cut 2 bases from V and 2 bases from J, with 21 bases between. Germline V gene sequence: CDR1 GTSNPN, CDR2 SVGIG (reference sequence). The CDR3 covers 17 residues. The CDR3 region has the DNA TGTGCCTGGAGTATTCATGGCGGTGGATTACGCAACACTGAAGCTTTCTTT. Protein product: CAWSIHGGGLRNTEAFF.

The CDR3 bases are TGTGCCAGCAGCTTAAATTCTGGGGGACTACAAGAGACCCAGTACTTC. It codes for CASSLNSGGLQETQYF. The genes are TRBV11-2 and TRBJ2-5; TRBD2 agrees at 7 bases. This CDR3 comprises 16 residues. V was pared by 2 bases and J by 2 bases, with 8 bases of the junction left unmatched. Germline V gene sequence: CDR1 SGHAT, CDR2 FQNNGV.

There are many counts of this clonotype. The chain is built from TRBV7-4 and TRBJ2-7; 7 nucleotides align to TRBD1. Germline CDR1 and CDR2: SGHVT and SQSDAQ. CDR3 length: 15 amino acids. V lost 3 bases and J lost 1; bases outside the gene matches: 6. CDR3 sequence reads: CASSFGDRESYEQYF. CDR3 in DNA: TGTGCCAGCAGCTTTGGGGACAGAGAGTCCTACGAGCAGTACTTC.

This clonotype was counted a few times. This chain links TRBV6-2 or TRBV6-3 with TRBJ2-7; the match to TRBD2 covers 9 bases. Trimming at V came to 2 bases and at J to 7 bases, leaving 6 bases not matched to a gene. Germline loops: CDR1 MNHEY, CDR2 SVGEGT. The CDR3 has 14 residues. The CDR3 nucleotides read TGTGCCAGCAGTTACGTAGCGGGAGAGGGGGAGCAGTACTTC. The encoded protein is CASSYVAGEGEQYF.

Many counts were recorded for this clonotype. The gene calls are TRBV24-1 and TRBJ2-2; perhaps D is TRBD1 or TRBD2 (5 bases each). CDR3 length equals 14 residues. Trimming pared 7 bases from V and 7 bases from J, leaving 15 bases between. Per the germline V gene, CDR1 is KGHDR and CDR2 is SFDVKD. The CDR3 reads CATSARRDVGELFF. As DNA, the CDR3 is TGTGCCACCAGCGCCCGCAGGGACGTCGGGGAGCTGTTTTTT.

The chain joins TRBV5-1 to TRBJ2-2; the D call may be TRBD1 or TRBD2 (5 bases each). This CDR3 is built from 17 residues. CDR1 is SGHRS, CDR2 YFSETQ, per germline. Trimming took off 5 bases at V and 5 bases at J, with 22 bases between the two ends. CDR3 DNA sequence: TGCGCCAGCAGAAGAGTTGGGGGATTGACTGGGACCGGGGAGCTGTTTTTT. This gives the protein CASRRVGGLTGTGELFF.

This clonotype occurred many times. The V call is TRBV7-9, the J call TRBJ1-2; possibly TRBD1 for D (6 bases). The CDR3 consists of 15 residues. With 2 bases removed from V and 2 bases from J, the gap between germline ends came to 12 bases. Germline-derived CDR1 and CDR2 are SEHNR and FQNEAQ (reference sequence). The CDR3 sequence is CASSLSRGLNYGYTF. Written as DNA, the CDR3 is TGTGCCAGCAGCTTATCCAGGGGATTAAACTATGGCTACACCTTC.

This clonotype showed up many times. The chain employs TRBV29-1 and TRBJ2-3; D remains ambiguous. Trimming stripped 3 bases from V and 1 base from J, with 5 bases between. CDR1 is SQVTM and CDR2 is ANQGSEA in the germline V gene. The CDR3 spans 12 residues. The CDR3 is CSVDGGTDTQYF. The CDR3 nucleotides are TGCAGCGTTGATGGCGGCACAGATACGCAGTATTTT.

This clonotype was seen ten or more times. CDR3 nucleotides: TGTGCCAGCAGCTCCGGACGGTCAAACACCGGGGAGCTGTTTTTT. Its protein product is CASSSGRSNTGELFF. This rearrangement joins TRBV5-4 to TRBJ2-2; D unresolved. In germline, CDR1 is SGHNT, CDR2 YYREEE (reference sequence). This CDR3 has 15 amino acids. V dropped 3 bases and J dropped 2 bases, with 11 bases sitting between them.

This clonotype was detected many times. The CDR3 reads CASSPWGMYTQYF. CDR3 sequence (DNA): TGTGCCAGCAGCCCATGGGGGATGTATACGCAGTATTTT. The chain carries TRBV7-9 and TRBJ2-3, with D perhaps assigned TRBD1 or TRBD2 (5 bases each). Trimming took 5 bases from V and 7 from J, leaving 13 bases between them. This CDR3 is built from 13 residues. Germline lookup yields CDR1 SEHNR and CDR2 FQNEAQ (reference sequence).

Ten or more counts support this clonotype. The chain combines TRBV12-3 or TRBV12-4 with TRBJ1-2; a possible D gene is TRBD1 (5 bases). The CDR3 is 14 amino acids. V was cut by 6 bases and J by 7 bases, with 18 bases left in between. The CDR3 is CASSPSRVNSGYTF. DNA of the CDR3: TGTGCCAGCAGCCCTTCCAGGGTTAATTCTGGCTACACCTTC.

This clonotype was observed a handful of times. J is TRBJ2-5 and V is TRBV29-1; D gene unclear. Trimming took off 7 bases at V and 2 bases at J, with 14 bases between the two ends. Germline CDR1 is SQVTM and CDR2 is ANQGSEA. This CDR3 comprises 13 residues. In nucleotides, the CDR3 is TGCAGCGACGCCGGCGTCAATCAAGAGACCCAGTACTTC. It encodes CSDAGVNQETQYF.

The chain has TRBV20-1 and TRBJ1-4, with no clear D. Trimming pared 1 base from V and 4 bases from J, leaving 10 bases between. The CDR3 covers 14 residues. Germline values: CDR1 DFQATT, CDR2 SNEGSKA (reference sequence). The CDR3 protein is CSARAPGNNEKLFF. Written as DNA, the CDR3 is TGCAGTGCTAGAGCCCCGGGTAATAATGAAAAACTGTTTTTT.

This rearrangement joins TRBV5-1 to TRBJ1-1; D might be TRBD1 (5 bases). Germline V gives CDR1 SGHRS, CDR2 YFSETQ. Trimming stripped 4 bases from V and 2 bases from J, with 12 bases between. CDR3 size: 14 residues. The CDR3 protein is CASSRGTENTEAFF. Written as DNA, the CDR3 is TGCGCCAGCAGCCGGGGGACGGAAAACACTGAAGCTTTCTTT.

This clonotype was counted between two and nine times. The chain recombines TRBV30 with TRBJ2-7; perhaps TRBD2 as D (6 bases). V was pared by 3 bases and J by 0 bases, with 15 bases between. Germline-derived CDR1 and CDR2 are GTSNPN and SVGIG (reference sequence). The CDR3 sequence is 15 residues long. The CDR3 DNA sequence: TGTGCCTGGAGCGCCCTCGGGGGTTTCTCCTACGAGCAGTACTTC. Translating gives CAWSALGGFSYEQYF.

In its sample, this clonotype was seen many times. This chain uses TRBV4-3 with TRBJ2-1; 11 bases are shared with TRBD2. CDR1 and CDR2 (germline): LGHNA, YSLEER. CDR3 length: 16 residues. V lost 0 bases, J lost 9 bases, and 7 bases stayed unmatched. CDR3 region: CASSQDLTTSGSEQFF. CDR3 DNA sequence: TGCGCCAGCAGCCAAGATTTAACTACTAGCGGGAGTGAGCAGTTCTTC.

At least ten counts were recorded for this clonotype. This rearrangement joins TRBV6-4 to TRBJ2-2; 11 positions match TRBD2. Losses at the gene ends were 4 bases for V and 8 bases for J; bases not matched to a gene: 6. CDR3 length equals 15 residues. Germline V gene data show CDR1 as MRHNA and CDR2 as SNTAGT. DNA for the CDR3: TGTGCCAGCAGTGTACTAGCGGGAGTGTCTGGGGAGCTGTTTTTT. Amino acids: CASSVLAGVSGELFF.

The chain is built from TRBV25-1 and TRBJ1-4; D remains ambiguous. Between the trimmed V and J ends, which lost 3 bases and 8 bases, there was a span of 13 bases. The germline gives CDR1 MGHDK, CDR2 SYGVNS. This CDR3 comprises 14 residues. The DNA for the CDR3 is TGTGCCAGCAGTGACACACTAGGCCTGGAAAAACTGTTTTTT. Encoded protein: CASSDTLGLEKLFF.